This T cell receptor (beta chain) was recorded in a study of T cell clonotyping in hematopoietic cell transplantation. Germline CDR1 MRHNA, CDR2 SNTAGT. The CDR3 is 15 amino acids. Unmatched junction bases numbered 8, after V lost 3 bases and J lost 4 bases. Notes on this clone: What it binds is not known.

Assay used: immunoSEQ multiplex PCR; TCRdb lists only in-frame clones, some missing. The sample lists about 26,000 clones, 65% to 90% occurring once. Findings of the study overall: No sorting was done, leaving CD4 and CD8 contributions mixed. Recipient TCR diversity dropped after transplant; expanded clonotypes rose from day 30 to 180.

Time point defined: recipient sample about 28 days before transplant, after cytoreduction. Recipient blood drawn about 28 days pretransplant and days 30, 100, 180 after. This chain uses TRBV6-4 with TRBJ2-7, with 8 bases that match TRBD2. The sample was peripheral blood mononuclear cells, taken before stem cell transplant. This TCR was recovered from an older woman with acute myeloid leukemia. Some clones in this sample may be carry-over from other donors' samples. The CDR3 bases are TGTGCCAGCAGTGATTTCGGGAGGGCCCAATACGAGCAGTACTTC. Amino acid sequence: CASSDFGRAQYEQYF.